A selection of T cell receptor beta chains follows, all from one sample in a study of shared clonotypes between healthy human individuals. The table came from immunoSEQ multiplex PCR; TCRdb's copy has only in-frame clones and leaves some out. The sample carries more than 2 million clones, roughly 95% recorded once. Sequenced input: naive CD4+ T cells sorted from blood. The receptors originated from a man younger than 35 in good health. CDR3s include the opening cysteine and the closing phenylalanine or tryptophan. Each record gives: D gene, V gene, J gene, clone size, CDR3 protein. The D gene is left open where the match is weak. Size is omitted from some rows. Given values are once, few, many or a class for expanded clones.

TRBD2	TRBV18	TRBJ2-7	.	CASSPPGGRYEQYF
TRBD2	TRBV7-2	TRBJ2-7	few	CASSLSGGVSYEQYF
.	TRBV13	TRBJ2-7	.	CASSSRIYNYEQYF
.	TRBV18	TRBJ2-7	.	CASSPGPQGTNEQYF
TRBD1	TRBV5-1	TRBJ2-7	.	CASSLALTGGAFTYEQYF
.	TRBV6-1	TRBJ1-5	.	CASSPNWEGILPQHF
.	TRBV5-1	TRBJ2-4	.	CASREGNIQYF
.	TRBV5-1	TRBJ1-2	.	CATGDPNNYGYTF
.	TRBV5-1	TRBJ2-3	.	CASSLPRVEAADTQYF
.	TRBV19	TRBJ2-7	.	CASSDQQGGPYEQYF